The next 3 T cell receptor beta chains were all read from a single sample in a study of T cells in Graves' hyperthyroidism and ophthalmopathy. RNA transcripts were the template for amplifying TCR beta CDR3 regions. The study used the HTBI primer set for a first-round RT-PCR of the TCR CDR3. TCRdb analysed the multiplex PCR reads with MiXCR anew, one entry per CDR3 protein. This repertoire shows about 400,000 distinct CDR3 sequences, about 15% found once; its top ten account for around an eighth. Sequencing input: blood. These receptors were obtained from a woman younger than 30 with Graves' hyperthyroidism.

In regard to this clonotype: This may be a read error: a much more frequent sequence differs by one nucleotide. The CDR3 nucleotides read TGTGCCAGCGGTTCCCGGCAGCCATTCACTCAGCCCCAGCATTTT. Residues: CASGSRQPFTQPQHF. V and J are TRBV28 and TRBJ1-5, with D unresolved. V gave up 8 bases and J gave up 6 bases, with 20 bases separating them. Germline V lookup: CDR1 MDHEN, CDR2 SYDVKM. The CDR3 spans 15 residues.

This clonotype has a count of ten or more. J is TRBJ1-1 and V is TRBV3-1; 7 positions match TRBD1. V lost 1 base to trimming and J lost 6 bases; unmatched junction nucleotides: 5. The CDR3 is 14 amino acids. Germline V gives CDR1 LGHDT, CDR2 YNNKEL (reference sequence). The CDR3 sequence is CASSQVQGRAEAFF. The CDR3 region has the DNA TGTGCCAGCAGCCAAGTACAGGGGAGGGCTGAAGCTTTCTTT.

This clonotype has a count of ten or more. The V call is TRBV28, the J call TRBJ1-1; TRBD1 is a possible D gene (5 bases). V shed 7 bases and J shed 1 base, with 13 bases lying between them. The germline V gene has CDR1 MDHEN and CDR2 SYDVKM. The CDR3 totals 14 residues. CDR3 DNA: TGTGCCAGCAAAGGCGGGGGGGAGAACACTGAAGCTTTCTTT. Residues: CASKGGGENTEAFF.